This T cell receptor (beta chain) derives from a study of blood T cell repertoires in COVID-19. Looking at the study overall: Researchers got acute and convalescent COVID-19 samples from the United States, Italy and Spain. T cells, B-cell-depleted T cells, or PBMCs provided the cDNA or gDNA that served as material.

TCRdb's table, derived via immunoSEQ multiplex PCR, lists solely in-frame clones and lacks some. This repertoire shows around 80,000 clones, 70% to 90% found once; its top ten account for 7.5% to 9.5%. Germline V gives CDR1 KGHDR, CDR2 SFDVKD. CDR3 length: 14 residues. V dropped 9 bases and J dropped 4; count of bases not matched to a gene: 7. The sequenced sample was peripheral blood. This sequence originates from a man older than 75 with active or convalescent COVID-19. The chain is built from TRBV24-1 and TRBJ2-3; 9 bases are shared with TRBD2. This CDR3 is CATSVAGAADTQYF. Here the CDR3 DNA reads TGTGCCACCTCCGTAGCGGGAGCTGCAGATACGCAGTATTTT.